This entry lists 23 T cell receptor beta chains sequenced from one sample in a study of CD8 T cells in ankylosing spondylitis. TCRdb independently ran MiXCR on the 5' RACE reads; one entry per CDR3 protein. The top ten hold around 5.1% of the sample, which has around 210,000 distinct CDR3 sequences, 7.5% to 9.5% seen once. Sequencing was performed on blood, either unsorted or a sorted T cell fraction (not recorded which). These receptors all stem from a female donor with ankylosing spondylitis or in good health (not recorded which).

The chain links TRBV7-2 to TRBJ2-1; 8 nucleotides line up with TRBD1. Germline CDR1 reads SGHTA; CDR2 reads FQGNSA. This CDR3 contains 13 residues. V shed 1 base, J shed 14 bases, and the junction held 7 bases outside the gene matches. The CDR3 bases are TGTGCCAGCAGCTTAGAGAGACAGGGGAGTAAGTTCTTC. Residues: CASSLERQGSKFF.

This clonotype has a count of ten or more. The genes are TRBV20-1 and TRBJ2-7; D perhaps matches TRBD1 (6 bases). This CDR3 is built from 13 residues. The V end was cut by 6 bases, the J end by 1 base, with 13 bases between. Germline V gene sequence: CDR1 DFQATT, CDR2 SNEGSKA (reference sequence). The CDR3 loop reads CSAPGTTSYEQYF. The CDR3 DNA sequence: TGCAGTGCACCCGGGACAACTTCCTACGAGCAGTACTTC.

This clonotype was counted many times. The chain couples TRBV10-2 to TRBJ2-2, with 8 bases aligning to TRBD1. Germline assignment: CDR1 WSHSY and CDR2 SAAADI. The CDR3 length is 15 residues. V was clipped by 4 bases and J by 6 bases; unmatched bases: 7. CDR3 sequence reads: CASSGRTGISGELFF. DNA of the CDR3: TGCGCCAGCAGTGGGAGGACAGGGATTTCCGGGGAGCTGTTTTTT.

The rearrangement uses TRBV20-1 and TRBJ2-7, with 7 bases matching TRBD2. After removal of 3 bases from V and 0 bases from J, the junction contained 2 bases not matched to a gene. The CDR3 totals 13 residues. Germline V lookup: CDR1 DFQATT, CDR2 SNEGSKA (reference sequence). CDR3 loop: CSASRGGSYEQYF. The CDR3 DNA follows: TGCAGTGCTAGTCGCGGGGGCTCCTACGAGCAGTACTTC.

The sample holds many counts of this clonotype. This chain's CDR3 is CSASYSGRANGNEQFF. In DNA form, the CDR3 reads TGCAGTGCTAGTTATAGCGGGAGGGCCAATGGCAATGAGCAGTTCTTC. The chain couples TRBV20-1 to TRBJ2-1; TRBD2 aligns across 11 bases. After removal of 3 bases from V and 6 bases from J, the junction contained 10 bases not matched to a gene. The CDR3 contains 16 residues. CDR1 and CDR2 (germline): DFQATT, SNEGSKA (reference sequence).

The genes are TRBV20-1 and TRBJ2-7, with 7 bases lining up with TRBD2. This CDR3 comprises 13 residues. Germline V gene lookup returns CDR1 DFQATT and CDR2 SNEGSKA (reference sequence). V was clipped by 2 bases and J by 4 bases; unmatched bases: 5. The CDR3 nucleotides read TGCAGTGCTAGACCTCGGGAGGCTTACGAGCAGTACTTC. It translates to CSARPREAYEQYF.

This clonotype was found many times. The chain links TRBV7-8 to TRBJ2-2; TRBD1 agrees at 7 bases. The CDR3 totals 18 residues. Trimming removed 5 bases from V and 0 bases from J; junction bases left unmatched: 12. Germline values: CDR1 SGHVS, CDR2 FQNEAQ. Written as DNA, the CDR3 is TGTGCCAGCAGCCCGACAGGGTGGGGAGCGGCGAACACCGGGGAGCTGTTTTTT. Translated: CASSPTGWGAANTGELFF.

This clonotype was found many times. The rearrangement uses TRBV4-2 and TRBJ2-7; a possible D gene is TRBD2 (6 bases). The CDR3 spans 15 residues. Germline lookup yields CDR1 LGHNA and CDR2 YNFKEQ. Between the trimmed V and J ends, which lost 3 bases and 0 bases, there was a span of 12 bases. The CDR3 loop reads CASSQTSATSYEQYF. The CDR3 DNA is TGTGCCAGCAGCCAGACTAGTGCTACCTCCTACGAGCAGTACTTC.

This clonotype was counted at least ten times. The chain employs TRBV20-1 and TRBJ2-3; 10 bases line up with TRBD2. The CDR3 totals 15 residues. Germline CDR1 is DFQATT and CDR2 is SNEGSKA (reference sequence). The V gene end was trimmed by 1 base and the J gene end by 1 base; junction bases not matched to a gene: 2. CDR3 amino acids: CSARAGTSGTDTQYF. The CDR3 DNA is TGCAGTGCTAGAGCCGGGACTAGCGGCACAGATACGCAGTATTTT.

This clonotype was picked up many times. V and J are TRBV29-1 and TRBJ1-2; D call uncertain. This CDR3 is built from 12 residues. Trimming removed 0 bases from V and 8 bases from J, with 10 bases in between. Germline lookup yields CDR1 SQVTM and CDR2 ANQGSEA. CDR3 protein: CSVEDRLGGYTF. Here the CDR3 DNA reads TGCAGCGTTGAAGATCGTTTAGGGGGCTACACCTTC.

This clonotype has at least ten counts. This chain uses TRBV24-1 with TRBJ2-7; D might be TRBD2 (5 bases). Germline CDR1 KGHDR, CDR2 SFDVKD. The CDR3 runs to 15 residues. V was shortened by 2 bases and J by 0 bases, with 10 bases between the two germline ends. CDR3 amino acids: CATSDSGKASYEQYF. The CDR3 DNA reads TGTGCCACCAGTGATTCGGGGAAAGCCTCCTACGAGCAGTACTTC.

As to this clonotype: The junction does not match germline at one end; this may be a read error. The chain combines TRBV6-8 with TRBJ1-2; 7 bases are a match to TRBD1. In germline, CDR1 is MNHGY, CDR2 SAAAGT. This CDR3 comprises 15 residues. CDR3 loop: CASSYSMRGQRGYAF. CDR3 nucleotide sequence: TGTGCCAGCAGTTACTCGATGAGGGGGCAACGCGGCTACGCCTTC.

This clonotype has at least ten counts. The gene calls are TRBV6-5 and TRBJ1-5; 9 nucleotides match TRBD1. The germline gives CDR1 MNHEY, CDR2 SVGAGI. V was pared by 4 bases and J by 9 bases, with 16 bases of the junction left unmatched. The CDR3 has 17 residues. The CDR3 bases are TGTGCCAGCAGTTCAACCGGCCAGATGACAGGGGGAATGCCCCAGCATTTT. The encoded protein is CASSSTGQMTGGMPQHF.

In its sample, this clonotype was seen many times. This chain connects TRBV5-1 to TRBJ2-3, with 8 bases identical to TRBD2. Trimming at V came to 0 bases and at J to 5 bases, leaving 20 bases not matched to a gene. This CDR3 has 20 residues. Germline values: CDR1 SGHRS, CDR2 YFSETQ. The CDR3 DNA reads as TGCGCCAGCAGCTTGGCCAAGGCAAGCGGGAGAATTTTGGCGTTAGATACGCAGTATTTT. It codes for CASSLAKASGRILALDTQYF.

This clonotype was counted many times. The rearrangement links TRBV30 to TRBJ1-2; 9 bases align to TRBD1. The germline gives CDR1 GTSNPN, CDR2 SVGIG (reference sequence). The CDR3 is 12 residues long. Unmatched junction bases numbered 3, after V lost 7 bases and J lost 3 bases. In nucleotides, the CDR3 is TGTGCCTTAACAGGGGGCGACTATGGCTACACCTTC. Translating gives CALTGGDYGYTF. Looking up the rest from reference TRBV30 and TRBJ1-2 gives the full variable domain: SQTIHQWPATLVQPVGSPLSLECTVEGTSNPNLYWYRQAAGRGLQLLFYSVGIGQISSEVPQNLSASRPQDRQFILSSKKLLLSDSGFYLCALTGGDYGYTFGSGTRLTVV.

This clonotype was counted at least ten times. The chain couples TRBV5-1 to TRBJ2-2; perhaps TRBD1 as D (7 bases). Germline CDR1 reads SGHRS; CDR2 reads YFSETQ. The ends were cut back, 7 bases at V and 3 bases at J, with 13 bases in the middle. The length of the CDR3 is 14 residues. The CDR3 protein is CASVRDRDTGELFF. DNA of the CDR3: TGCGCCAGCGTGCGGGACAGAGACACCGGGGAGCTGTTTTTT. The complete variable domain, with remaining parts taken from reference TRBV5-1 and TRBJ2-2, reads KAGVTQTPRYLIKTRGQQVTLSCSPISGHRSVSWYQQTPGQGLQFLFEYFSETQRNKGNFPGRFSGRQFSNSRSEMNVSTLELGDSALYLCASVRDRDTGELFFGEGSRLTVL.

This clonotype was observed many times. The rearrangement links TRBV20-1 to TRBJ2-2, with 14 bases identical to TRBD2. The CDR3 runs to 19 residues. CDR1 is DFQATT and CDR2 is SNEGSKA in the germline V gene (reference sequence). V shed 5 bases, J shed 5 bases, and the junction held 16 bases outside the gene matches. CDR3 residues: CSASKGTSGSKGLTGELFF. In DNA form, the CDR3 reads TGCAGTGCTTCAAAGGGGACTAGCGGGAGTAAGGGGCTTACCGGGGAGCTGTTTTTT.

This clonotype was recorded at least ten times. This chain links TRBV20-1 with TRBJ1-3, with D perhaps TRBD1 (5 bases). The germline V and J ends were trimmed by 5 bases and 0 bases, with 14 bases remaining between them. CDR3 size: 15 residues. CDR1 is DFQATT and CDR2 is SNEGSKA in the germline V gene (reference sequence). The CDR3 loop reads CSADQGALSGNTIYF. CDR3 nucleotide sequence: TGCAGTGCTGACCAGGGAGCCCTCTCTGGAAACACCATATATTTT.

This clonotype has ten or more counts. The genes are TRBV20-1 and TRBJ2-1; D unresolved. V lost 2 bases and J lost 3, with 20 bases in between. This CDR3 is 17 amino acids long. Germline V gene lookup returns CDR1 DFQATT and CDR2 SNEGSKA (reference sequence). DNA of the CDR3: TGCAGTGCTAGACCGACCCTCTATCCGGTGGACTACAATGAGCAGTTCTTC. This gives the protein CSARPTLYPVDYNEQFF.

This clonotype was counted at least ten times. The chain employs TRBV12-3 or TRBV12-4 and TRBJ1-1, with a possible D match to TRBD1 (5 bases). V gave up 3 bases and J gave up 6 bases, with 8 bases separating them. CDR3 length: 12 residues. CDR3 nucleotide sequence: TGTGCCAGCAGTTTTCGGGGGGCTGAAGCTTTCTTT. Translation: CASSFRGAEAFF.

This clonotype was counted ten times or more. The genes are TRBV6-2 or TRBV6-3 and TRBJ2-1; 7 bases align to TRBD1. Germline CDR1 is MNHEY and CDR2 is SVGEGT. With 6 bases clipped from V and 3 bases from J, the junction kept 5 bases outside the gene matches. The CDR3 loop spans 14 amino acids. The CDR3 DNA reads TGTGCCAGCAGAACCGGGACAGACTACAATGAGCAGTTCTTC. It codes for CASRTGTDYNEQFF.

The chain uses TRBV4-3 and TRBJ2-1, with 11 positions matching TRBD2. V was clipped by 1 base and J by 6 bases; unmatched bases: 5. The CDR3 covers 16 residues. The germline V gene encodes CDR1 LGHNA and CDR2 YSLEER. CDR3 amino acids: CASSQGRTSGFNEQFF. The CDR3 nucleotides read TGCGCCAGCAGCCAAGGGAGGACTAGCGGGTTCAATGAGCAGTTCTTC.

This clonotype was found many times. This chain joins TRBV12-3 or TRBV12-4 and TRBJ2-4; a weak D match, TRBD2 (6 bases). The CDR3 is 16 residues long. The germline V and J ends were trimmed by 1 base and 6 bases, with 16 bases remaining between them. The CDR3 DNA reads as TGTGCCAGCAGTTTAGGGGCTTCCCTGGGGGGAAACATTCAGTACTTC. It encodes CASSLGASLGGNIQYF.